This T cell receptor beta chain was documented in a study of STAT5B mutations in CD4+ large granular lymphocyte leukemia. Findings and caveats of the study: Top patient clones used TRBV06 genes more often: 8/27 versus 2/35 in controls. Main leukemic clonotypes were patient-specific, but roughly 25% appeared at low frequency elsewhere.

Control samples were healthy donors' buffy coats. For this clone: Its antigen is currently unknown.

CDR1 MNHEY and CDR2 SVGAGI come from the germline V gene. Trimming removed 5 bases at V and 9 bases at J, with 4 bases between. This CDR3 has 9 amino acids. As originally analysed: Productive clonotypes were detectable down to 2.59 x 10-5 frequency. Assay used: immunoSEQ multiplex PCR; TCRdb lists only in-frame clones, some missing. V, J and clone size were drawn from that table, and D and trimming were deduced from the DNA. This sample carries 37,000 or so clones, around 84% of them seen once, and the ten largest clones take around 0.37%. The rearrangement uses TRBV6-5 and TRBJ1-1, with D hard to call. This receptor was identified in a human donor in good health. Input material: CD4+ T cells from blood buffy coats. This CDR3 reads CASSRKAFF. The CDR3 DNA reads TGTGCCAGCAGTAGGAAAGCTTTCTTT.